The 11 T cell receptor beta chains below come from one sample, sequenced in a study of blood T cell repertoires in COVID-19. Data came from immunoSEQ multiplex PCR; TCRdb stores just in-frame clones and leaves some out. The sample yields 300,000 to 400,000 clones, around 86% seen once. Sequencing used peripheral blood. These receptors were obtained from a man aged 50 or older with active or convalescent COVID-19.

This clone appeared a single time. Other DNA sequences in the same sample also yield this CDR3. The chain uses TRBV7-2 and TRBJ1-1, with TRBD1 matching 7 bases. The CDR3 covers 14 residues. The junction had 5 bases not matched to a gene; V was cut back by 5 bases and J by 2 bases. Per the germline V gene, CDR1 is SGHTA and CDR2 is FQGNSA. This CDR3 reads CASSPGTANTEAFF. The CDR3 bases are TGTGCCAGCAGCCCCGGGACAGCAAACACTGAAGCTTTCTTT.

The CDR3 sequence: CASSLTRAGFHEQYF. CDR3 bases: TGTGCCAGCAGCTTAACTCGGGCGGGGTTCCACGAGCAGTACTTC. V and J are TRBV7-3 and TRBJ2-7, with TRBD2 as a possible D gene (6 bases). The CDR3 contains 15 residues. V shed 0 bases and J shed 5 bases, with 14 bases lying between them. Germline V gene lookup returns CDR1 SGHTA and CDR2 FQGTGA.

The gene calls are TRBV18 and TRBJ2-1, with 7 bases identical to TRBD2. Germline V CDR1 and CDR2: KGHSH, LQKENI. J lost 5 bases, V lost 3 bases, and 4 bases had no gene match. This CDR3 region has 14 residues. CDR3 DNA: TGTGCCAGCTCACCGGGGGGGTTGGACAATGAGCAGTTCTTC. This translates into CASSPGGLDNEQFF. The variable domain in full, completed from reference TRBV18 and TRBJ2-1, reads NAGVMQNPRHLVRRRGQEARLRCSPMKGHSHVYWYRQLPEEGLKFMVYLQKENIIDESGMPKERFSAEFPKEGPSILRIQQVVRGDSAAYFCASSPGGLDNEQFFGPGTRLTVL.

The V and J genes are TRBV15 and TRBJ1-2; no clear D. Germline V lookup: CDR1 LNHNV, CDR2 YYDKDF (reference sequence). There are 15 residues in the CDR3. Trimming left V 0 bases short and J 8 bases short, with 16 bases between. As DNA, the CDR3 is TGTGCCACCAGCAGAGATTCGGGAAGGGTGGTAGGCTACACCTTC. It specifies CATSRDSGRVVGYTF. Full variable domain (remainder filled in from reference TRBV15 and TRBJ1-2): DAMVIQNPRYQVTQFGKPVTLSCSQTLNHNVMYWYQQKSSQAPKLLFHYYDKDFNNEADTPDNFQSRRPNTSFCFLDIRSPGLGDTAMYLCATSRDSGRVVGYTFGSGTRLTVV.

The gene calls are TRBV27 and TRBJ2-7, with 9 bases matching TRBD1. The V gene's germline CDR1 is MNHEY and CDR2 SMNVEV (reference sequence). V shed 8 bases and J 4 bases; nucleotides not matched to a gene: 9. The CDR3 consists of 14 residues. Here the CDR3 DNA reads TGTGCCAGCGCAAGGGGGACAGGGCCTTACGAGCAGTACTTC. This sequence encodes CASARGTGPYEQYF.

The chain uses TRBV12-2 and TRBJ1-1. TRBV12-2 counts as a pseudogene. CDR3 length: 13 residues. The CDR3 DNA reads as TGTGCAAGTCGCTTAGGGCTTAGGAGAACAGCTTTCTTT. It specifies CASRLGLRRTAFF.

The rearrangement uses TRBV7-3 and TRBJ2-3, with D perhaps TRBD2 (6 bases). Germline CDR1 is SGHTA and CDR2 is FQGTGA. V lost 1 base and J 2 bases, leaving 10 bases between the germline ends. The CDR3 is 15 amino acids. The CDR3 nucleotides are TGTGCCAGCAGCTTAATCGGGAGTATCACAGATACGCAGTATTTT. Protein product: CASSLIGSITDTQYF. Combining the CDR3 with reference TRBV7-3 and TRBJ2-3 gives the whole variable domain GAGVSQTPSNKVTEKGKYVELRCDPISGHTALYWYRQSLGQGPEFLIYFQGTGAADDSGLPNDRFFAVRPEGSVSTLKIQRTERGDSAVYLCASSLIGSITDTQYFGPGTRLTVL.

V is TRBV5-5 and J is TRBJ2-3, with D perhaps matching TRBD2 (5 bases). Germline CDR1 and CDR2: SGHKS and YYEKEE (reference sequence). Trimming stripped 0 bases from V and 6 bases from J, with 11 bases between. The CDR3 contains 14 residues. CDR3 in DNA: TGTGCCAGCAGCTTGGCCCCTAGCCTCGATACGCAGTATTTT. Encoded protein: CASSLAPSLDTQYF.

The J gene is TRBJ1-2, the V gene TRBV7-2; D perhaps matches TRBD1 (5 bases). Trimming pared 5 bases from V and 3 bases from J, leaving 10 bases between. Per germline, CDR1 SGHTA and CDR2 FQGNSA. The CDR3 is made up of 13 amino acids. This chain's CDR3 is CASSAGPDYGYTF. As DNA, the CDR3 is TGTGCCAGCAGCGCGGGACCGGACTATGGCTACACCTTC. The variable domain in full, completed from reference TRBV7-2 and TRBJ1-2, reads GAGVSQSPSNKVTEKGKDVELRCDPISGHTALYWYRQSLGQGLEFLIYFQGNSAPDKSGLPSDRFSAERTGGSVSTLTIQRTQQEDSAVYLCASSAGPDYGYTFGSGTRLTVV.

V usage is TRBV5-4 and J usage is TRBJ1-4; 8 bases are a match to TRBD1. This CDR3 is 14 amino acids long. The trim removed 3 bases at V and 8 bases at J, leaving 6 bases unmatched. Germline V gene lookup returns CDR1 SGHNT and CDR2 YYREEE (reference sequence). The chain's CDR3 is CASSSQGATEKLFF. CDR3 nucleotides: TGTGCCAGCAGCTCCCAGGGGGCGACGGAAAAACTGTTTTTT. The full variable domain, its missing parts supplied by reference TRBV5-4 and TRBJ1-4, is ETGVTQSPTHLIKTRGQQVTLRCSSQSGHNTVSWYQQALGQGPQFIFQYYREEENGRGNFPPRFSGLQFPNYSSELNVNALELDDSALYLCASSSQGATEKLFFGSGTQLSVL.

The gene calls are TRBV7-8 and TRBJ1-4; 7 nucleotides line up with TRBD1. After removal of 5 bases from V and 3 bases from J, the junction contained 9 bases not matched to a gene. CDR1 is SGHVS and CDR2 is FQNEAQ in the germline V gene. This CDR3 has 16 amino acids. CDR3 coding DNA: TGTGCCAGCAGCGCGCACCGGGACAGTGCTAATGAAAAACTGTTTTTT. The encoded protein is CASSAHRDSANEKLFF.